One sample yielded the 28 T cell receptor beta chains listed below, sequenced in a study of beta chain features in type 1 diabetes. TCRB transcripts that were expressed got sequenced, as all of the isolated RNA had been reverse transcribed. Method: immunoSEQ multiplex PCR; TCRdb's copy keeps in-frame clones and lacks some. The sample shows more than 250,000 clones, around 20% of them seen only once. Their antigens remain unidentified. Study conclusions and caveats: Type 1 diabetes patients had moderately but significantly shorter TCRB CDR3s in all four CD4+ subsets.

Sequenced sample: naive CD4+ T cells from blood. These TCRs come from a woman aged 40 to 50 with type 1 diabetes.

This clone was seen only a few times. The rearrangement joins TRBV28 to TRBJ2-5; D is undetermined. V lost 3 bases and J lost 4, with 12 bases in between. Germline loops: CDR1 MDHEN, CDR2 SYDVKM. The CDR3 length is 14 residues. Written as DNA, the CDR3 is TGTGCCAGCAGTTTGCTATTTGATGGAGAGACCCAGTACTTC. Protein product: CASSLLFDGETQYF.

A few counts support this clone. This chain links TRBV30 with TRBJ2-7; no clear D gene. CDR3 length equals 12 residues. V was pared by 4 bases and J by 0 bases, with 7 bases between. CDR1 GTSNPN and CDR2 SVGIG come from the germline V gene (reference sequence). The DNA of the CDR3 is TGTGCCTGGATGTCTTCCTCCTACGAGCAGTACTTC. Amino acid sequence: CAWMSSSYEQYF.

V usage is TRBV9 and J usage is TRBJ1-2, with 8 positions matching TRBD1. Trimming cost V 3 bases and J 0 bases; bases outside gene matches: 10. In germline, CDR1 is SGDLS, CDR2 YYNGEE. CDR3 size: 17 residues. The CDR3 nucleotides read TGTGCCAGCAGCGCGAACCGACAGGGGATAGCTAACTATGGCTACACCTTC. Amino acids: CASSANRQGIANYGYTF.

This chain connects TRBV18 to TRBJ2-1; D remains unclear. Germline V gives CDR1 KGHSH, CDR2 LQKENI. This CDR3 region has 14 residues. The germline V and J ends were trimmed by 2 bases and 5 bases, with 10 bases remaining between them. The CDR3, as DNA: TGTGCCAGCTCACCAGGCGGCCTGGACAATGAGCAGTTCTTC. Translated, it gives CASSPGGLDNEQFF.

The V and J genes are TRBV30 and TRBJ2-5, with D perhaps TRBD2 (6 bases). This CDR3 contains 17 residues. V lost 0 bases and J 3 bases, leaving 20 bases between the germline ends. Germline CDR1 GTSNPN, CDR2 SVGIG (reference sequence). The CDR3 loop is CAWSVPFRGGAEETQYF. The CDR3 DNA reads TGTGCCTGGAGTGTACCTTTTAGGGGAGGAGCCGAAGAGACCCAGTACTTC.

This clone occurred a few times. This chain links TRBV29-1 with TRBJ2-2, with D maybe TRBD1 (5 bases). Germline-derived CDR1 and CDR2 are SQVTM and ANQGSEA. CDR3 length: 13 residues. The V end lost 6 bases, the J end lost 5 bases, and 13 bases lay between the germline ends. CDR3 amino acids: CSVALGVTGELFF. The CDR3 nucleotides read TGCAGCGTAGCCTTAGGGGTGACCGGGGAGCTGTTTTTT.

Only a few counts were recorded for this clone. The rearrangement links TRBV28 to TRBJ2-7; TRBD1 is a possible D gene (5 bases). V was trimmed by 3 bases and J by 5 bases, leaving 17 bases between them. This CDR3 contains 15 residues. Germline loops: CDR1 MDHEN, CDR2 SYDVKM. The CDR3 here is CASSFGRVGRNEQYF. The CDR3 coding sequence is TGTGCCAGCAGTTTCGGCAGGGTGGGGCGTAACGAGCAGTACTTC.

The CDR3 protein is CASSERTLTAGEQYF. The DNA of the CDR3 is TGTGCCAGCAGCGAACGGACCTTGACGGCGGGCGAGCAGTACTTC. This sequence joins TRBV9 and TRBJ2-7; tentative D call: TRBD2 (5 bases). V was trimmed by 3 bases and J by 6 bases, leaving 19 bases between them. Germline CDR1 and CDR2: SGDLS and YYNGEE. The CDR3 consists of 15 residues.

This clone appeared a few times. The rearrangement links TRBV5-1 to TRBJ2-2; tentative D call: TRBD1 (6 bases). V was clipped by 2 bases and J by 0 bases, with 11 bases between them. The CDR3 runs to 16 residues. In germline, CDR1 is SGHRS, CDR2 YFSETQ. CDR3 DNA: TGCGCCAGCAGCTTAACAGGGCCTCCGAACACCGGGGAGCTGTTTTTT. Protein product: CASSLTGPPNTGELFF.

This clone showed up just a few times. This rearrangement joins TRBV6-1 to TRBJ1-1; D not certain. Germline lookup yields CDR1 MNHNS and CDR2 SASEGT. The CDR3 is 14 residues long. V lost 3 bases, J lost 4 bases, and 12 bases lay in between. As DNA, the CDR3 is TGTGCCAGCAGTGATCAGGCCTTGAGCACTGAAGCTTTCTTT. This encodes CASSDQALSTEAFF.

The rearrangement joins TRBV9 to TRBJ2-5; 10 bases are shared with TRBD1. CDR3 length: 15 residues. V shed 4 bases, J shed 7 bases, and the junction held 10 bases outside the gene matches. Germline lookup yields CDR1 SGDLS and CDR2 YYNGEE. The DNA for the CDR3 is TGTGCCAGCAGCCCCCGGGACAGGGGCGTGTGGACCCAGTACTTC. Encoded protein: CASSPRDRGVWTQYF.

The table lists this clone with a few counts. The rearrangement uses TRBV10-3 and TRBJ1-5, with D possibly TRBD1 on 6 matching bases. The CDR3 has 13 residues. Trimming left V 10 bases short and J 5 bases short, with 15 bases between. Germline V gene lookup returns CDR1 ENHRY and CDR2 SYGVKD. CDR3 region: CASRYRDYQPQHF. The CDR3 DNA is TGTGCCAGCCGATACAGGGATTATCAGCCCCAGCATTTT.

The table lists this clone with a few counts. The rearrangement uses TRBV7-3 and TRBJ1-1, with a possible D match to TRBD1 (5 bases). The V gene's germline CDR1 is SGHTA and CDR2 FQGTGA. The CDR3 loop spans 13 amino acids. V was shortened by 3 bases and J by 1 base, with 6 bases between the two germline ends. CDR3 in DNA: TGTGCCAGCAGCTTCACAGGGAACACTGAAGCTTTCTTT. Translated, it gives CASSFTGNTEAFF.

This rearrangement joins TRBV9 to TRBJ1-1; 7 bases are shared with TRBD1. Germline trimming cut 5 bases from V and 0 bases from J; bases unmatched to any gene: 7. The germline gives CDR1 SGDLS, CDR2 YYNGEE. The CDR3 is 15 residues long. The CDR3 sequence: CASSARTGMNTEAFF. CDR3 nucleotides: TGTGCCAGCAGTGCCCGGACAGGAATGAACACTGAAGCTTTCTTT.

This clone has more than one count but fewer than ten. The chain joins TRBV19 to TRBJ2-1; perhaps TRBD1 as D (5 bases). This CDR3 region has 14 residues. Germline CDR1 reads LNHDA; CDR2 reads SQIVND (reference sequence). Trimming shortened V by 9 bases and J by 0 bases, and 12 bases separated the two germline ends. CDR3 sequence reads: CASSRESSYNEQFF. Here the CDR3 DNA reads TGTGCCAGCTCCAGGGAAAGCTCCTACAATGAGCAGTTCTTC.

This clone was found once. The chain uses TRBV7-2 and TRBJ2-1; D gene ambiguous. CDR3 length: 14 amino acids. Germline CDR1 SGHTA, CDR2 FQGNSA. V was pared by 4 bases and J by 1 base, with 8 bases between. In DNA, the CDR3 is TGTGCCAGCAGCTCTGACTTATCCTACAATGAGCAGTTCTTC. It translates to CASSSDLSYNEQFF. The variable domain in full, with the rest retrieved from reference TRBV7-2 and TRBJ2-1, is GAGVSQSPSNKVTEKGKDVELRCDPISGHTALYWYRQSLGQGLEFLIYFQGNSAPDKSGLPSDRFSAERTGGSVSTLTIQRTQQEDSAVYLCASSSDLSYNEQFFGPGTRLTVL.

The genes are TRBV27 and TRBJ1-4, with D perhaps matching TRBD1 (6 bases). The CDR3 covers 14 residues. Germline V gene data show CDR1 as MNHEY and CDR2 as SMNVEV (reference sequence). Trimming stripped 4 bases from V and 8 bases from J, with 14 bases between. CDR3 region: CASSSGHLGEKLFF. The CDR3 bases are TGTGCCAGCAGTTCGGGACATCTTGGGGAAAAACTGTTTTTT.

This clone showed up just a few times. The gene calls are TRBV5-1 and TRBJ1-2, with D unclear. The germline gives CDR1 SGHRS, CDR2 YFSETQ. The germline V and J ends were trimmed by 5 bases and 8 bases, with 16 bases remaining between them. The CDR3 is 13 amino acids. The CDR3 DNA sequence: TGCGCCAGCAGTCTCGCCCCTCCGGAGGGCTACACCTTC. Its protein is CASSLAPPEGYTF.

This clone was observed a handful of times. The chain carries TRBV7-2 and TRBJ2-7, with a weak D call TRBD1 (6 bases). Trimming pared 3 bases from V and 5 bases from J, leaving 14 bases between. CDR1 SGHTA and CDR2 FQGNSA come from the germline V gene. This CDR3 contains 14 residues. The CDR3 here is CASSLGHLLDEQYF. The CDR3, as DNA: TGTGCCAGCAGCTTGGGACATCTGTTGGACGAGCAGTACTTC.

This clone was seen a handful of times. This sequence joins TRBV7-9 and TRBJ2-1; tentative D call: TRBD2 (5 bases). The CDR3 covers 13 residues. CDR1 is SEHNR, CDR2 FQNEAQ, per germline (reference sequence). Trimming took 0 bases from V and 9 from J, leaving 9 bases between them. In DNA, the CDR3 is TGTGCCAGCAGCTTAGCGTCGGAGGTTGAGCAGTTCTTC. It encodes CASSLASEVEQFF.

This clone was seen only a few times. This chain links TRBV19 with TRBJ2-5; 13 nucleotides agree with TRBD2. The V gene's germline CDR1 is LNHDA and CDR2 SQIVND (reference sequence). The CDR3 sequence is 16 residues long. After removal of 5 bases from V and 1 base from J, the junction contained 4 bases not matched to a gene. The DNA for the CDR3 is TGTGCCAGTAGTGTAGGACTAGCGGGGGCCCAAGAGACCCAGTACTTC. Translated, it gives CASSVGLAGAQETQYF.

This chain uses TRBV28 with TRBJ2-1; 10 nucleotides line up with TRBD2. Germline V lookup: CDR1 MDHEN, CDR2 SYDVKM. The junction had 7 bases not matched to a gene; V was cut back by 2 bases and J by 9 bases. The length of the CDR3 is 15 residues. CDR3 region: CASSLNGAGGGEQFF. CDR3 coding DNA: TGTGCCAGCAGTTTAAACGGAGCGGGAGGGGGTGAGCAGTTCTTC.

V usage is TRBV29-1 and J usage is TRBJ2-1; 7 bases map to TRBD1. This CDR3 region has 10 residues. V gave up 7 bases and J gave up 15 bases; unmatched junction bases: 9. Germline CDR1 is SQVTM and CDR2 is ANQGSEA. The CDR3 coding sequence is TGCAGCGCAGGACAGGCGGCACGGTTCTTC. Translation: CSAGQAARFF.

A few counts support this clone. The chain uses TRBV6-5 and TRBJ2-5, with TRBD2 identical over 14 bases. The trim removed 0 bases at V and 9 bases at J, leaving 6 bases unmatched. The CDR3 has 16 residues. Germline V gene sequence: CDR1 MNHEY, CDR2 SVGAGI. CDR3 nucleotide sequence: TGTGCCAGCAGTTACTCAGGGACTAGCGGGAGTCGAGCCCAGTACTTC. Encoded protein: CASSYSGTSGSRAQYF.

The V and J genes are TRBV4-3 and TRBJ2-2; 14 nucleotides match TRBD2. Looked up from germline, CDR1 is LGHNA and CDR2 is YSLEER. The V and J ends lost 4 bases and 0 bases, in that order; junction bases with no gene match: 4. The CDR3 contains 18 residues. The CDR3: CASSPGLAGAANTGELFF. CDR3 in DNA: TGCGCCAGCAGCCCGGGACTAGCGGGAGCCGCGAACACCGGGGAGCTGTTTTTT.

This clone has only a few counts. This sequence joins TRBV30 and TRBJ1-1; TRBD1 is a possible D gene (6 bases). The CDR3 sequence is 12 residues long. The V and J ends lost 6 bases and 7 bases respectively, with 15 bases between them. CDR1 and CDR2 from the germline V gene are GTSNPN and SVGIG (reference sequence). The CDR3 region has the DNA TGTGCCTGCCTCCCCCAGGGGATTGAAGCTTTCTTT. Its protein is CACLPQGIEAFF.

Only a few counts were recorded for this clone. The chain couples TRBV7-2 to TRBJ1-1; D perhaps matches TRBD1 (6 bases). CDR1 and CDR2 from the germline V gene are SGHTA and FQGNSA. The CDR3 runs to 14 residues. The V and J ends lost 6 bases and 1 base respectively, with 12 bases between them. CDR3 residues: CASRFRTANTEAFF. The CDR3 bases are TGTGCCAGCAGATTCCGGACAGCGAACACTGAAGCTTTCTTT. Complete variable domain (other parts from reference TRBV7-2 and TRBJ1-1): GAGVSQSPSNKVTEKGKDVELRCDPISGHTALYWYRQSLGQGLEFLIYFQGNSAPDKSGLPSDRFSAERTGGSVSTLTIQRTQQEDSAVYLCASRFRTANTEAFFGQGTRLTVV.

The chain joins TRBV25-1 to TRBJ2-7; 7 bases agree with TRBD1. Trimming cost V 5 bases and J 3 bases; bases outside gene matches: 4. CDR3 length: 13 residues. Germline lookup yields CDR1 MGHDK and CDR2 SYGVNS. The CDR3 DNA follows: TGTGCCAGCAGTCCAGGGGGTGTCTACGAGCAGTACTTC. Its translation is CASSPGGVYEQYF.